The 12 T cell receptor beta chains below were found in one sample sequenced in a study of T cells in localized non-small cell lung cancer. Only in-frame clones appear in the TCRdb table, and some are missing; sequencing was by immunoSEQ multiplex PCR. The table has 64,000 or so clones, roughly 90% seen once. Here the sequenced sample was peripheral blood, taken before any cancer treatment. These receptors were collected from a woman aged 35-75 years with stage I lung adenocarcinoma.

J is TRBJ2-2 and V is TRBV6-5; TRBD1 or TRBD2 may be the D gene (6 bases each). There are 15 residues in the CDR3. V gave up 6 bases and J gave up 5 bases, with 16 bases separating them. Germline CDR1 is MNHEY and CDR2 is SVGAGI. This CDR3 reads CASSLGGVQTGELFF. CDR3 DNA: TGTGCCAGCAGCCTCGGGGGCGTGCAAACCGGGGAGCTGTTTTTT.

The chain combines TRBV5-1 with TRBJ1-1; possible D gene TRBD1, 5 bases. Trimming removed 0 bases at V and 0 bases at J, with 6 bases between. This CDR3 region has 14 residues. Germline assignment: CDR1 SGHRS and CDR2 YFSETQ. The DNA of the CDR3 is TGCGCCAGCAGCTTGGGGGGCATGAACACTGAAGCTTTCTTT. Residues: CASSLGGMNTEAFF.

There are a few counts of this clone. The chain uses TRBV19 and TRBJ1-1; 7 bases align to TRBD1. V trimming: 0 bases; J trimming: 4 bases; junction bases outside the gene matches: 14. The CDR3 totals 18 residues. CDR1 and CDR2 from the germline V gene are LNHDA and SQIVND (reference sequence). Here the CDR3 DNA reads TGTGCCAGTAGTATAGACCACTACTTATCAGGGGGTGGCACTGAAGCTTTCTTT. It yields the protein CASSIDHYLSGGGTEAFF.

The V gene is TRBV6-1, the J gene TRBJ1-2; 11 nucleotides agree with TRBD1. V lost 3 bases, J lost 4 bases, and 4 bases stayed unmatched. CDR3 size: 15 residues. Per germline, CDR1 MNHNS and CDR2 SASEGT. The CDR3 is CASSEWTGGIYGYTF. Written as DNA, the CDR3 is TGTGCCAGCAGTGAGTGGACAGGGGGCATCTATGGCTACACCTTC.

The rearrangement joins TRBV2 to TRBJ2-1; possibly TRBD1 or TRBD2 for D (6 bases each). Per the germline V gene, CDR1 is SNHLY and CDR2 is FYNNEI. The CDR3 is 16 amino acids. The V end was cut by 6 bases, the J end by 2 bases, with 17 bases between. The CDR3 region has the DNA TGTGCCAGCAGGACTCCGGGGGCAAGCCCCTACAATGAGCAGTTCTTC. It encodes CASRTPGASPYNEQFF.

This rearrangement joins TRBV28 to TRBJ2-5, with 10 positions matching TRBD2. Losses at the gene ends were 5 bases for V and 7 bases for J; bases not matched to a gene: 10. The germline V gene has CDR1 MDHEN and CDR2 SYDVKM. This CDR3 contains 15 residues. The chain's CDR3 is CASSRPGLAFGTQYF. The CDR3 DNA follows: TGTGCCAGCAGTCGTCCGGGACTAGCGTTTGGGACCCAGTACTTC.

The chain combines TRBV28 with TRBJ1-4; D is uncertain. Germline assignment: CDR1 MDHEN and CDR2 SYDVKM. This CDR3 is 16 amino acids long. Trimming cost V 4 bases and J 1 base, with 13 bases left between them. The CDR3 DNA is TGTGCCAGCAGTTCGCCCTCGAAGGGAACTAATGAAAAACTGTTTTTT. It is translated as CASSSPSKGTNEKLFF.

The chain recombines TRBV2 with TRBJ1-1, with D maybe TRBD1 (6 bases). The CDR3 is 14 residues long. The germline CDR1 and CDR2 sequences are SNHLY and FYNNEI. The V and J ends lost 6 bases and 4 bases respectively, with 15 bases between them. CDR3 nucleotides: TGTGCCAGCAGGACGGGGGGGGCAAGCACTGAAGCTTTCTTT. Translated, it gives CASRTGGASTEAFF. Full variable domain (missing parts from reference TRBV2 and TRBJ1-1): EPEVTQTPSHQVTQMGQEVILRCVPISNHLYFYWYRQILGQKVEFLVSFYNNEISEKSEIFDDQFSVERPDGSNFTLKIRSTKLEDSAMYFCASRTGGASTEAFFGQGTRLTVV.

Only one count was recorded for this clone. This chain links TRBV27 with TRBJ1-5; D gene unclear. V was clipped by 2 bases and J by 3 bases, with 8 bases between them. This CDR3 region has 14 residues. Per germline, CDR1 MNHEY and CDR2 SMNVEV (reference sequence). DNA for the CDR3: TGTGCCAGCAGTTTACAGGCCTACAATCAGCCCCAGCATTTT. This gives the protein CASSLQAYNQPQHF.

The V call is TRBV5-1, the J call TRBJ2-3, with unresolved D. Trimming removed 7 bases from V and 0 bases from J, with 12 bases in between. Germline V gene data show CDR1 as SGHRS and CDR2 as YFSETQ. The CDR3 is made up of 14 amino acids. The CDR3 nucleotides are TGCGCCAGCTGTTCAAGAGAGAGCACAGATACGCAGTATTTT. It encodes CASCSRESTDTQYF.

Concerning this clone itself: The DNA is omitted, as the CDR3 cannot be located on it reliably, and the CDR3 follows TCRdb's listing. This rearrangement joins TRBV21-1 to TRBJ2-7; the D call TRBD1 from the table was never checked on the DNA. TRBV21-1 is a pseudogene locus. Including both end residues, the CDR3 is 15 amino acids long. This chain's CDR3 is CASGVGQGIGDEQYF.

This clone has a handful of counts. The chain recombines TRBV7-3 with TRBJ1-1; D gene uncertain. In germline, CDR1 is SGHTA, CDR2 FQGTGA. V lost 3 bases to trimming and J lost 7 bases, with 15 bases between them. The CDR3 covers 14 residues. CDR3 nucleotides: TGTGCCAGCAGCTTTTCCGGTTTAGCCGATGAAGCTTTCTTT. It yields the protein CASSFSGLADEAFF.